The 3 T cell receptor beta chains listed next were all sequenced from one sample in a study of a mutant IDH1 vaccine in newly diagnosed glioma. The time point denotes: baseline, week 1 (first vaccination visit). Treatment reported: pre-vaccination baseline after standard-of-care therapy. Assay used: immunoSEQ multiplex PCR; TCRdb lists only in-frame clones, some missing. This sample carries about 27,000 clones, around 93% of them seen once, and the ten largest clones take roughly 1.2%. Sequencing used PBMCs, obtained from a glioma patient treated with radiotherapy, temozolomide or both. Source of these receptors: a man aged 35 to 55 with glioma.

The rearrangement joins TRBV5-1 to TRBJ1-1, with D maybe TRBD1 (5 bases). Trimming took 0 bases from V and 4 from J, leaving 10 bases between them. CDR1 SGHRS and CDR2 YFSETQ come from the germline V gene. The CDR3 sequence is 14 residues long. The CDR3 nucleotides are TGCGCCAGCAGCTTGGCCGGGGGGTCCACTGAAGCTTTCTTT. Protein sequence: CASSLAGGSTEAFF. Drawing the rest from reference TRBV5-1 and TRBJ1-1, the complete variable domain is KAGVTQTPRYLIKTRGQQVTLSCSPISGHRSVSWYQQTPGQGLQFLFEYFSETQRNKGNFPGRFSGRQFSNSRSEMNVSTLELGDSALYLCASSLAGGSTEAFFGQGTRLTVV.

The chain joins TRBV6-1 to TRBJ2-3, with 14 bases matching TRBD2. The CDR3 runs 15 residues. J gave up 4 bases and V 4 bases, and 1 base lay outside the gene matches. Germline CDR1 and CDR2: MNHNS and SASEGT. The CDR3 DNA follows: TGTGCCAGCAGTGGACTAGCGGGGGGGCCAGATACGCAGTATTTT. Amino acids: CASSGLAGGPDTQYF.

J is TRBJ2-3 and V is TRBV7-9, with 7 nucleotides matching TRBD2. Germline loops: CDR1 SEHNR, CDR2 FQNEAQ (reference sequence). There are 15 residues in the CDR3. After removal of 5 bases from V and 6 bases from J, the junction contained 11 bases not matched to a gene. This CDR3 is CASSIPSGSSDTQYF. The DNA for the CDR3 is TGTGCCAGCAGCATACCTAGCGGCAGTTCTGATACGCAGTATTTT.